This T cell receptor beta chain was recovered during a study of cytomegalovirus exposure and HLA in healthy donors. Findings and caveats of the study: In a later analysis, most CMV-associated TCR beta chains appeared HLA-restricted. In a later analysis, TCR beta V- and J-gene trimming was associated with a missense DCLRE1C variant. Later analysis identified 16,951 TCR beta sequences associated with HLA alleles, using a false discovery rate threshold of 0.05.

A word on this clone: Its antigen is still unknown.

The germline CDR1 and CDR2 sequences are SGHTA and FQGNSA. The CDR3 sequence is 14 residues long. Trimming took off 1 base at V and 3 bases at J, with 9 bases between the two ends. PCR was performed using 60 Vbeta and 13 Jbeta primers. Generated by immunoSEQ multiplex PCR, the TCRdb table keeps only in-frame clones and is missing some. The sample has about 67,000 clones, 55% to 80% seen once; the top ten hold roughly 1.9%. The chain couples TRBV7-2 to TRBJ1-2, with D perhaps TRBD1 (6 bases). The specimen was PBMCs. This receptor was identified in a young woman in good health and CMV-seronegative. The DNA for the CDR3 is TGTGCCAGCAGCTTAGGGGGGCATTACTATGGCTACACCTTC. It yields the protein CASSLGGHYYGYTF. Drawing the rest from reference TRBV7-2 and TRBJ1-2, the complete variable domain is GAGVSQSPSNKVTEKGKDVELRCDPISGHTALYWYRQSLGQGLEFLIYFQGNSAPDKSGLPSDRFSAERTGGSVSTLTIQRTQQEDSAVYLCASSLGGHYYGYTFGSGTRLTVV.